These 22 T cell receptor beta chains were sequenced from one sample in a study of cytomegalovirus exposure and HLA in healthy donors. The PCR made use of 60 Vbeta and 13 Jbeta primers. TCRdb keeps only in-frame clones here, not all; method: immunoSEQ multiplex PCR. This sample carries 150,000 to 200,000 clones, around 73% of them seen once, and the ten largest clones take approximately 5.6%. Material for sequencing was PBMCs. Every receptor here comes from a woman younger than 30 in good health and CMV-seropositive.

This chain joins TRBV6-5 and TRBJ1-2; D possibly corresponds to TRBD1 (5 bases). V was trimmed by 5 bases and J by 0 bases, leaving 13 bases between them. Germline CDR1 reads MNHEY; CDR2 reads SVGAGI. This CDR3 comprises 15 residues. CDR3 sequence reads: CASSPGGIANYGYTF. The CDR3 DNA sequence: TGTGCCAGCAGTCCCGGGGGTATAGCTAACTATGGCTACACCTTC.

The chain joins TRBV6-6 to TRBJ2-7; D is uncertain. This CDR3 region has 11 residues. The ends were cut back, 6 bases at V and 5 bases at J, with 8 bases in the middle. Germline CDR1 reads MNHNY; CDR2 reads SVGAGI (reference sequence). Here the CDR3 reads CASREIHEQYF. In nucleotides, the CDR3 is TGTGCCAGCAGGGAGATCCACGAGCAGTACTTC.

The chain employs TRBV30 and TRBJ2-3; D unresolved. The germline V gene encodes CDR1 GTSNPN and CDR2 SVGIG (reference sequence). Deletions cut 0 bases from V and 1 base from J, with 8 bases between. This CDR3 has 14 residues. The CDR3 sequence is CAWSVKSRTDTQYF. CDR3 DNA: TGTGCCTGGAGTGTTAAATCCCGCACAGATACGCAGTATTTT.

The rearrangement links TRBV30 to TRBJ1-1; 8 bases agree with TRBD1. V trimming: 5 bases; J trimming: 4 bases; junction bases outside the gene matches: 6. Per germline, CDR1 GTSNPN and CDR2 SVGIG (reference sequence). The CDR3 contains 13 residues. The CDR3 sequence is CAWERTGTTEAFF. CDR3 in DNA: TGTGCCTGGGAAAGGACAGGGACCACTGAAGCTTTCTTT.

This clone has a handful of counts. The genes are TRBV4-1 and TRBJ1-3; 11 bases are a match to TRBD1. Germline values: CDR1 MGHRA, CDR2 YSYEKL. J lost 4 bases, V lost 8 bases, and 1 base had no gene match. The CDR3 sequence is 13 residues long. CDR3: CASGQGAGNTIYF. The CDR3 DNA follows: TGCGCCAGCGGACAGGGGGCAGGAAACACCATATATTTT.

The CDR3 DNA reads as TGTGCCAGCAGTTTGACTAGCGGGGGGTCGAAAGCGTACAATGAGCAGTTCTTC. Translated, it gives CASSLTSGGSKAYNEQFF. This chain connects TRBV27 to TRBJ2-1, with 13 bases that match TRBD2. The CDR3 is made up of 18 amino acids. The trim removed 3 bases at V and 4 bases at J, leaving 9 bases unmatched. In germline, CDR1 is MNHEY, CDR2 SMNVEV (reference sequence).

The V and J genes are TRBV7-2 and TRBJ1-2, with 10 positions matching TRBD1. V was clipped by 5 bases and J by 6 bases; unmatched bases: 6. The CDR3 consists of 14 residues. Germline-derived CDR1 and CDR2 are SGHTA and FQGNSA. CDR3 amino acids: CASSVRQGADGYTF. The CDR3, as DNA: TGTGCCAGCAGCGTCCGACAGGGGGCAGATGGCTACACCTTC.

This clone appeared once. The rearrangement uses TRBV6-6 and TRBJ1-5; possible D gene TRBD1, 6 bases. This CDR3 is 13 amino acids long. Trimming stripped 8 bases from V and 5 bases from J, with 13 bases between. CDR1 is MNHNY, CDR2 SVGAGI, per germline (reference sequence). The CDR3 DNA is TGTGCCAGCCGCCGACAGGAGGATCAGCCCCAGCATTTT. Protein sequence: CASRRQEDQPQHF.

V gene TRBV4-1 combines with J gene TRBJ1-2; tentative D call: TRBD1 (6 bases). The germline V gene encodes CDR1 MGHRA and CDR2 YSYEKL. The CDR3 runs to 15 residues. V shed 0 bases and J shed 5 bases, with 13 bases lying between them. CDR3 protein: CASSQDRGTIYGYTF. The CDR3 DNA reads TGCGCCAGCAGCCAAGATAGGGGGACAATTTATGGCTACACCTTC.

The J gene is TRBJ1-4, the V gene TRBV5-4; a possible D gene is TRBD1 (5 bases). The germline V gene has CDR1 SGHNT and CDR2 YYREEE (reference sequence). This CDR3 is built from 14 residues. V lost 5 bases and J lost 5, with 13 bases in between. The CDR3, as DNA: TGTGCCAGCAGTCCACAGGTGGGGAATGAAAAACTGTTTTTT. This codes for CASSPQVGNEKLFF.

This clone was seen more than once but under ten times. The chain employs TRBV6-6 and TRBJ2-6; D perhaps matches TRBD1 (5 bases). This CDR3 has 15 amino acids. CDR1 MNHNY and CDR2 SVGAGI come from the germline V gene (reference sequence). The ends were cut back, 6 bases at V and 4 bases at J, with 13 bases in the middle. CDR3 residues: CASSLDSGGANVLTF. The CDR3, as DNA: TGTGCCAGCAGCCTAGACAGTGGCGGGGCCAACGTCCTGACTTTC.

This clone has more than one count but fewer than ten. The chain is built from TRBV6-5 and TRBJ2-3; D is undetermined. This CDR3 has 12 residues. Deletions cut 6 bases from V and 6 bases from J, with 10 bases between. Germline V gene lookup returns CDR1 MNHEY and CDR2 SVGAGI. The CDR3 loop is CASRDVRDTQYF. The CDR3 coding sequence is TGTGCCAGCAGAGATGTACGGGATACGCAGTATTTT.

The chain couples TRBV7-6 to TRBJ2-5; TRBD1 agrees at 10 bases. Germline V gene lookup returns CDR1 SGHVS and CDR2 FNYEAQ. Trimming took 1 base from V and 4 from J; bases not matched to a gene: 9. The CDR3 is made up of 17 amino acids. In nucleotides, the CDR3 is TGTGCCAGCAGCTTAGGCCCGGGACAGGGGTCGGGAGAGACCCAGTACTTC. Translating it yields CASSLGPGQGSGETQYF. Together with reference TRBV7-6 and TRBJ2-5, the CDR3 gives the full variable domain: GAGVSQSPRYKVTKRGQDVALRCDPISGHVSLYWYRQALGQGPEFLTYFNYEAQQDKSGLPNDRFSAERPEGSISTLTIQRTEQRDSAMYRCASSLGPGQGSGETQYFGPGTRLLVL.

The V gene is TRBV6-1, the J gene TRBJ1-4; D remains unclear. The CDR3 extends over 19 amino acids. V was cut by 4 bases and J by 4 bases, with 25 bases left in between. In germline, CDR1 is MNHNS, CDR2 SASEGT. CDR3 in amino acids: CASSVPRLRREVSNEKLFF. CDR3 DNA: TGTGCCAGCAGTGTACCCAGGTTGAGGCGGGAGGTGAGTAATGAAAAACTGTTTTTT.

This clone was picked up one time. The chain carries TRBV5-5 and TRBJ2-7; 8 bases fit TRBD2. The CDR3 sequence is 13 residues long. After removal of 2 bases from V and 3 bases from J, the junction contained 1 base not matched to a gene. Per germline, CDR1 SGHKS and CDR2 YYEKEE (reference sequence). The CDR3: CASSFSGNYEQYF. The DNA of the CDR3 is TGTGCCAGCAGCTTTAGCGGGAACTACGAGCAGTACTTC.

The gene calls are TRBV7-9 and TRBJ1-5, with D possibly being TRBD1 (5 bases). The germline V gene has CDR1 SEHNR and CDR2 FQNEAQ (reference sequence). The V end was cut by 3 bases, the J end by 3 bases, with 9 bases between. The CDR3 has 14 amino acids. In nucleotides, the CDR3 is TGTGCCAGCAGCTTCGGGGGACTCAATCAGCCCCAGCATTTT. Translated: CASSFGGLNQPQHF.

The chain has TRBV2 and TRBJ2-3, with TRBD2 identical over 9 bases. Germline lookup yields CDR1 SNHLY and CDR2 FYNNEI. With 0 bases clipped from V and 4 bases from J, the junction kept 5 bases outside the gene matches. The CDR3 is 16 residues long. CDR3 protein: CASSEATGLAPDTQYF. CDR3 DNA sequence: TGTGCCAGCAGTGAAGCTACGGGACTAGCCCCAGATACGCAGTATTTT. Full variable domain (outside the CDR3, taken from reference TRBV2 and TRBJ2-3): EPEVTQTPSHQVTQMGQEVILRCVPISNHLYFYWYRQILGQKVEFLVSFYNNEISEKSEIFDDQFSVERPDGSNFTLKIRSTKLEDSAMYFCASSEATGLAPDTQYFGPGTRLTVL.

The chain has TRBV5-1 and TRBJ2-5, with D unresolved. Germline assignment: CDR1 SGHRS and CDR2 YFSETQ. There are 13 residues in the CDR3. Between the trimmed V and J ends, which lost 1 base and 5 bases, there was a span of 9 bases. The chain's CDR3 is CASSLLRPETQYF. The CDR3 region has the DNA TGCGCCAGCAGCTTGTTGCGCCCCGAGACCCAGTACTTC. Based on the CDR3 plus reference TRBV5-1 and TRBJ2-5, the full variable domain is KAGVTQTPRYLIKTRGQQVTLSCSPISGHRSVSWYQQTPGQGLQFLFEYFSETQRNKGNFPGRFSGRQFSNSRSEMNVSTLELGDSALYLCASSLLRPETQYFGPGTRLLVL.

This chain uses TRBV9 with TRBJ2-1; 9 bases line up with TRBD1. Germline values: CDR1 SGDLS, CDR2 YYNGEE. Trimming took 4 bases from V and 7 from J; bases not matched to a gene: 9. The CDR3 spans 15 residues. In nucleotides, the CDR3 is TGTGCCAGCAGCAACCGGGACAGGGCTTGGAATGAGCAGTTCTTC. Translating it yields CASSNRDRAWNEQFF.

The J gene is TRBJ2-3, the V gene TRBV11-3; TRBD1 might be the D (5 bases). CDR3 size: 14 residues. V lost 1 base and J 4 bases, leaving 9 bases between the germline ends. Germline-derived CDR1 and CDR2 are SGHNT and YENEEA. CDR3 sequence: CASSLGGEADTQYF. The CDR3 DNA sequence: TGTGCCAGCAGCTTAGGGGGCGAGGCAGATACGCAGTATTTT.

This rearrangement joins TRBV7-9 to TRBJ2-7, with D possibly being TRBD1 (6 bases). The V gene's germline CDR1 is SEHNR and CDR2 FQNEAQ (reference sequence). The CDR3 is 17 residues long. Trimming left V 5 bases short and J 3 bases short, with 23 bases between. CDR3 nucleotide sequence: TGTGCCAGCAGCGGACCAAAGCAACCTGGACAGCGCTACGAGCAGTACTTC. Its protein is CASSGPKQPGQRYEQYF.

This chain uses TRBV29-1 with TRBJ2-2; 7 positions match TRBD2. CDR3 length: 12 amino acids. The V and J ends lost 7 bases and 7 bases, in that order; junction bases with no gene match: 6. Looked up from germline, CDR1 is SQVTM and CDR2 is ANQGSEA. CDR3 protein: CSARGVGGELFF. In DNA form, the CDR3 reads TGCAGCGCCCGGGGGGTGGGCGGGGAGCTGTTTTTT.